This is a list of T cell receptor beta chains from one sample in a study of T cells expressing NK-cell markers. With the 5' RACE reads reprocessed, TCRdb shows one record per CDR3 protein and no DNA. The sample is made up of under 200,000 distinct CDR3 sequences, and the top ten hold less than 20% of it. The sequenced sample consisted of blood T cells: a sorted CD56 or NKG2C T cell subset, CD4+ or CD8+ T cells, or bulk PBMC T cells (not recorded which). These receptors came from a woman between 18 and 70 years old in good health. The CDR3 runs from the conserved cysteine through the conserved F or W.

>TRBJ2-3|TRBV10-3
CAISESSGGKGQRDTQYF
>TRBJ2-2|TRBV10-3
CAIGGQGADTGELFF
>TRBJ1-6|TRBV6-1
CASSISTRAPLHF
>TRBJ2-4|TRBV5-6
CASSLAGGPNIQYF
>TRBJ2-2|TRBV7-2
CASSLASRGPSGTGELFF
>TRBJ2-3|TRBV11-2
CASSDRGGRSTDTQYF
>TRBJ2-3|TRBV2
CASDRAGGTDTQYF
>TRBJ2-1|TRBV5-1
CASTTSGSGSLNEQFF
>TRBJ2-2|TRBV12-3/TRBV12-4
CASTLGLAGGAGELFF
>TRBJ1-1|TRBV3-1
CASSQPFTGAHTEAFF
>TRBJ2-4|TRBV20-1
CSARKRPGQGNIQYF
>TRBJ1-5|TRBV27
CASSPGRGNQPQHF
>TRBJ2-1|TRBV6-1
CASSPDGYNEQFF
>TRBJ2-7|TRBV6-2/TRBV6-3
CASSSLLDPYEQYF
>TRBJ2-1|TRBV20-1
CSAEVYNEQFF
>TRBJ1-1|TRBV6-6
CASSPQGYEAFF
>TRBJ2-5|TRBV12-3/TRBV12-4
CASSFAGSYETQYF
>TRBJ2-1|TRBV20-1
CSARDPLGNNEQFF
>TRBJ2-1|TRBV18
CASSPGRGRSEQFF
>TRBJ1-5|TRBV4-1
CASSQVRGIQPQHF
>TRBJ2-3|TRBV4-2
CASSQDERGTDTQYF
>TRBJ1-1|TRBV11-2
CASSLEGVGAEAFF
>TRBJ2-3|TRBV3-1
CASSQDLVERTQYF
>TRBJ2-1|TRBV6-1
CASSDTYNEQFF
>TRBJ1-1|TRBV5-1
CASSRTGGLDQAFF
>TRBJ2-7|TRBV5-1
CASSRRTESYEQYF
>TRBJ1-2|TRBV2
CASSPGAYYGYTF
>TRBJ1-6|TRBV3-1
CASSQGITGTGDNSPLHF
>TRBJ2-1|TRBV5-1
CASSLWAAGGLYNEQFF
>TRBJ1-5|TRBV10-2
CASSNVPDQPQHF
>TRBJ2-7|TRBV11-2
CASPDIDRQTTYEQYF
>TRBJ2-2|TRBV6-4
CASSDSPGLAGTGELFF
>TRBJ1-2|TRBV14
CASSQVLWDRDQITF
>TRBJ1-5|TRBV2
CASRGPGNQPQHF
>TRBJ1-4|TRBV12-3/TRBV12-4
CASSPQGVGEKLFF
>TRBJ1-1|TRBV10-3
CAISEVRGRDGYEAFF
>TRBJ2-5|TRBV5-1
CASRLAEYYTQYF
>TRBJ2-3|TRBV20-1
CSAQLGGTTSTDTQYF
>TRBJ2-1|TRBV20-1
CSAPKPGLAYNEQFF
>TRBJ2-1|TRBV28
CASRFGGLEVPNEQFF
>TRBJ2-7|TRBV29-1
CSVEFPNVVPYEQYF
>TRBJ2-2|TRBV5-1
CASSPGSSNTGELFF
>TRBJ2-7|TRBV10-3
CAISGGNSGSYEQYF
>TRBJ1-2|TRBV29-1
CSVEEDEGVGYGYTF
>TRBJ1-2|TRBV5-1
CASSFGGSHQDYGYTF
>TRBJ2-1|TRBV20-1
CSARGRLAGVAYNEQFF